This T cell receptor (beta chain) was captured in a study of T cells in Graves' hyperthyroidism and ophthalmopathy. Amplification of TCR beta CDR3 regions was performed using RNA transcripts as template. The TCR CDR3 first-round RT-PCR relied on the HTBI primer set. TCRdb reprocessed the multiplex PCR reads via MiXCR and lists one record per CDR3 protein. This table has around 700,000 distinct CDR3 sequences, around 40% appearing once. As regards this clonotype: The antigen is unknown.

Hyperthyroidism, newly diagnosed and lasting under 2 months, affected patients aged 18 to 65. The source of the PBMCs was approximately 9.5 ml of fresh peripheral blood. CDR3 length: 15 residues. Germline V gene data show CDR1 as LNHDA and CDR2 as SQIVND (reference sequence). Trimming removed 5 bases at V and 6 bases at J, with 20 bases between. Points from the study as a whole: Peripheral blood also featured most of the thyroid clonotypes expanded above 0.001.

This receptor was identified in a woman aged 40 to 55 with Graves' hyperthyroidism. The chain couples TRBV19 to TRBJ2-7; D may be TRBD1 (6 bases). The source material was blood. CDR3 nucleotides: TGTGCCAGTAGTCCGGGGCCCTCGACAGGTTGCGAGCAGTACTTC. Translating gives CASSPGPSTGCEQYF.